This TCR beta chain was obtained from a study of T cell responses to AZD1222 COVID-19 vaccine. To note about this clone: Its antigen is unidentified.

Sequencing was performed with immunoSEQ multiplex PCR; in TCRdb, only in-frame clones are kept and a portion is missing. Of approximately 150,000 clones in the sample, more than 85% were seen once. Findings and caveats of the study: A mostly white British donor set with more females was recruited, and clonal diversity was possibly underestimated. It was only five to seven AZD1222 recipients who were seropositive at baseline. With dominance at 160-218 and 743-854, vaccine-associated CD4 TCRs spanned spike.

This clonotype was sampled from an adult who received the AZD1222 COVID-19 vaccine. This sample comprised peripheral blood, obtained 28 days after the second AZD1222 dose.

CDR3 sequence (DNA): TGTGCCAGCAGTTCCCCCGGGGCAAAATGGGATGAAAAACTGTTTTTT. Its protein product is CASSSPGAKWDEKLFF. The V gene is TRBV28, the J gene TRBJ1-4, with a weak D call TRBD1 (5 bases). V lost 4 bases and J 6 bases, leaving 18 bases between the germline ends. Germline-derived CDR1 and CDR2 are MDHEN and SYDVKM. This CDR3 is 16 amino acids long.